The 14 T cell receptor beta chains given below trace back to one sample, sequenced in a study of shared clonotypes between healthy human individuals. Method: immunoSEQ multiplex PCR; TCRdb's copy keeps in-frame clones and lacks some. Here the sample spans approximately 710,000 clones, roughly 91% being singletons. Specimen: memory CD8+ T cells from PBMCs. Subset meaning: CD45RO+ cells pooled with CCR7-negative TemRA cells. Source of these receptors: a young man in good health. Some clones in this sample may be carry-over from other donors' samples.

The V gene is TRBV10-2, the J gene TRBJ2-1; 8 bases fit TRBD1. The CDR3 totals 15 residues. V dropped 6 bases and J dropped 0; count of bases not matched to a gene: 4. CDR1 WSHSY and CDR2 SAAADI come from the germline V gene. DNA for the CDR3: TGCGCCAGCAGCCCGGACAGGGCCTCCTACAATGAGCAGTTCTTC. Translated: CASSPDRASYNEQFF.

V is TRBV7-9 and J is TRBJ2-1, with 13 positions matching TRBD2. Germline assignment: CDR1 SEHNR and CDR2 FQNEAQ (reference sequence). Trimming cost V 3 bases and J 8 bases; bases outside gene matches: 7. This CDR3 region has 16 residues. The CDR3 region is CASSFGLAGVVHEQFF. Here the CDR3 DNA reads TGTGCCAGCAGCTTTGGACTAGCGGGAGTGGTCCATGAGCAGTTCTTC.

Points on this clone: Other nucleotide sequences from this sample produce the same CDR3. J is TRBJ1-1 and V is TRBV11-2; D unresolved. Between the trimmed V and J ends, which lost 2 bases and 5 bases, there was a span of 12 bases. This CDR3 comprises 14 residues. Germline V gene sequence: CDR1 SGHAT, CDR2 FQNNGV. The CDR3 spells CASSLSTRGTEAFF. The CDR3 DNA sequence: TGTGCCAGCAGCTTATCGACCCGAGGTACTGAAGCTTTCTTT. The full variable domain, completed using reference TRBV11-2 and TRBJ1-1, is EAGVAQSPRYKIIEKRQSVAFWCNPISGHATLYWYQQILGQGPKLLIQFQNNGVVDDSQLPKDRFSAERLKGVDSTLKIQPAKLEDSAVYLCASSLSTRGTEAFFGQGTRLTVV.

The chain has TRBV2 and TRBJ1-5; D is ambiguous. Germline loops: CDR1 SNHLY, CDR2 FYNNEI. Trimming pared 5 bases from V and 5 bases from J, leaving 16 bases between. This CDR3 contains 15 residues. The CDR3 here is CASSKRSPVDQPQHF. The CDR3 DNA follows: TGTGCCAGCAGTAAAAGGTCCCCGGTGGATCAGCCCCAGCATTTT.

The chain carries TRBV5-6 and TRBJ2-1; D remains ambiguous. Looked up from germline, CDR1 is SGHDT and CDR2 is YYEEEE. V lost 0 bases to trimming and J lost 5 bases, with 6 bases between them. The CDR3 is made up of 13 amino acids. The CDR3 DNA is TGTGCCAGCAGCTTGGAGCTTGACAATGAGCAGTTCTTC. Translation: CASSLELDNEQFF.

The chain carries TRBV7-9 and TRBJ1-1; D may be TRBD1 (5 bases). V gave up 3 bases and J gave up 7 bases, with 6 bases separating them. The CDR3 spans 11 residues. In germline, CDR1 is SEHNR, CDR2 FQNEAQ (reference sequence). CDR3 residues: CASSLTDEAFF. As DNA, the CDR3 is TGTGCCAGCAGCTTGACAGATGAAGCTTTCTTT.

This rearrangement joins TRBV4-1 to TRBJ2-1; D might be TRBD2 (5 bases). CDR1 and CDR2 (germline): MGHRA, YSYEKL. CDR3 length equals 13 residues. The ends were cut back, 1 base at V and 9 bases at J, with 10 bases in the middle. CDR3 region: CASSQGGPVEQFF. The CDR3 bases are TGCGCCAGCAGCCAAGGAGGGCCTGTTGAGCAGTTCTTC.

The chain has TRBV19 and TRBJ2-5, with 10 bases lining up with TRBD2. V dropped 4 bases and J dropped 0; count of bases not matched to a gene: 5. CDR1 and CDR2 (germline): LNHDA, SQIVND (reference sequence). The CDR3 runs to 16 residues. The CDR3 coding sequence is TGTGCCAGTAGTACCACTAGCGGGGTATACCAAGAGACCCAGTACTTC. This sequence encodes CASSTTSGVYQETQYF. Looking up the rest from reference TRBV19 and TRBJ2-5 gives the full variable domain: DGGITQSPKYLFRKEGQNVTLSCEQNLNHDAMYWYRQDPGQGLRLIYYSQIVNDFQKGDIAEGYSVSREKKESFPLTVTSAQKNPTAFYLCASSTTSGVYQETQYFGPGTRLLVL.

This sequence joins TRBV5-1 and TRBJ1-3, with unresolved D. The CDR3 spans 16 residues. The V end was cut by 0 bases, the J end by 0 bases, with 10 bases between. CDR1 and CDR2 (germline): SGHRS, YFSETQ. The CDR3 nucleotides are TGCGCCAGCAGCTTGGCCTTGGGCGACTCTGGAAACACCATATATTTT. Protein product: CASSLALGDSGNTIYF.

The genes are TRBV28 and TRBJ2-3; tentative D call: TRBD2 (6 bases). The CDR3 sequence is 15 residues long. The V gene's germline CDR1 is MDHEN and CDR2 SYDVKM. V was pared by 1 base and J by 2 bases, with 10 bases between. CDR3: CASSLYGGPTDTQYF. The DNA of the CDR3 is TGTGCCAGCAGTTTATACGGGGGACCCACAGATACGCAGTATTTT.

This clone was detected only once. This chain joins TRBV7-2 and TRBJ2-7; a possible D gene is TRBD1 (6 bases). The CDR3 length is 18 residues. CDR1 is SGHTA and CDR2 is FQGNSA in the germline V gene. V was cut by 1 base and J by 2 bases, with 21 bases left in between. The DNA of the CDR3 is TGTGCCAGCAGCTTAGGTCGCAGGGTTGGGGGCCCAACCTACGAGCAGTACTTC. This codes for CASSLGRRVGGPTYEQYF.

The chain is built from TRBV10-1 and TRBJ2-5; D gene ambiguous. V lost 2 bases and J lost 5, with 9 bases in between. The CDR3 runs to 13 residues. The germline CDR1 and CDR2 sequences are WNHNN and SYGVQD (reference sequence). The CDR3 region is CASSEGVWETQYF. In DNA, the CDR3 is TGCGCCAGCAGTGAGGGAGTGTGGGAGACCCAGTACTTC.

The chain couples TRBV7-6 to TRBJ1-1; D not certain. Trimming pared 1 base from V and 0 bases from J, leaving 12 bases between. The CDR3 length is 16 residues. Germline assignment: CDR1 SGHVS and CDR2 FNYEAQ. The CDR3 reads CASSLDIGILNTEAFF. The CDR3 nucleotides are TGTGCCAGCAGCTTAGATATAGGGATTCTGAACACTGAAGCTTTCTTT.

This CDR3 is CASSPDPGTVFEQYF. As DNA, the CDR3 is TGTGCCAGCAGCCCGGACCCCGGGACAGTCTTCGAGCAGTACTTC. The V call is TRBV5-4, the J call TRBJ2-7; 7 positions agree with TRBD1. Germline V gives CDR1 SGHNT, CDR2 YYREEE (reference sequence). The CDR3 length is 15 residues. With 4 bases clipped from V and 6 bases from J, the junction kept 13 bases outside the gene matches.